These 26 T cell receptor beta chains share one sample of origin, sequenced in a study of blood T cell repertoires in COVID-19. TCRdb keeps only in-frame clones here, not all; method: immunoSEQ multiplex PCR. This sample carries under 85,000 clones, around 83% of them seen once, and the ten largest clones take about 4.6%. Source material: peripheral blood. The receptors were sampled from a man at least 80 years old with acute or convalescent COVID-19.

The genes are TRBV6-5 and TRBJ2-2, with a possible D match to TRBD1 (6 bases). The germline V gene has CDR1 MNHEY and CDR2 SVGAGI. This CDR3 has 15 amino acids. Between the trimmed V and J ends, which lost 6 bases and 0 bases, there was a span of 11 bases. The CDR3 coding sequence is TGTGCCAGCAGCAACGGGGACACGAACACCGGGGAGCTGTTTTTT. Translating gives CASSNGDTNTGELFF.

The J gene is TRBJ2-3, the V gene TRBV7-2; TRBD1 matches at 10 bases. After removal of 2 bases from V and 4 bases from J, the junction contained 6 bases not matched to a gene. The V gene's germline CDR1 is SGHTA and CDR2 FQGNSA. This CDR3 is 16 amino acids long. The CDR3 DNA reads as TGTGCCAGCAGCTTAAGCCGGGACAGGGGTGCAGATACGCAGTATTTT. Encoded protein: CASSLSRDRGADTQYF.

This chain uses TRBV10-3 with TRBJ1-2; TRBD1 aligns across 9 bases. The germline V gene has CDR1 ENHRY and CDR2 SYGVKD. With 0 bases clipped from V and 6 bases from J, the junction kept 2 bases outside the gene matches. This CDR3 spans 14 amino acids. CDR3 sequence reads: CAISESRTGDGYTF. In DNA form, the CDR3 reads TGTGCCATCAGTGAGTCGCGGACAGGGGATGGCTACACCTTC.

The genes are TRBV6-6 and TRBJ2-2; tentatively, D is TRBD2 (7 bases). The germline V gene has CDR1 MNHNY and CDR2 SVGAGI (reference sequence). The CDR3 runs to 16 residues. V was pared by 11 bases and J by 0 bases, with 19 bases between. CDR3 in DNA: TGTGCCTTCCATTGGGGGGGCGGCGCGAACACCGGGGAGCTGTTTTTT. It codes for CAFHWGGGANTGELFF.

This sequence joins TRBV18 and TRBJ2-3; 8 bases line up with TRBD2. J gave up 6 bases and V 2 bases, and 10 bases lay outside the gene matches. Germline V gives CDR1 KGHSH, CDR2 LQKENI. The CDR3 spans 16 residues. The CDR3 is CASSPFAGGNEDTQYF. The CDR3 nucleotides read TGTGCCAGCTCACCATTTGCGGGGGGTAATGAGGATACGCAGTATTTT.

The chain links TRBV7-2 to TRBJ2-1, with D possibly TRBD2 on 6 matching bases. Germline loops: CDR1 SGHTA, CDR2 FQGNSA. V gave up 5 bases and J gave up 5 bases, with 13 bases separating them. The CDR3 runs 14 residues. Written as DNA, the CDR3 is TGTGCCAGCAGCAAGACTAGTCCGGACAATGAGCAGTTCTTC. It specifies CASSKTSPDNEQFF.

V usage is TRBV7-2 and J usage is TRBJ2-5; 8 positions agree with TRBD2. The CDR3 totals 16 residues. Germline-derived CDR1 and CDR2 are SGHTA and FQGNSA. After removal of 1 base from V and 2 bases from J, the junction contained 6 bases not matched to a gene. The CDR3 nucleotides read TGTGCCAGCAGCTTAGGCCCTACTAGCGGTCAAGAGACCCAGTACTTC. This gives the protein CASSLGPTSGQETQYF.

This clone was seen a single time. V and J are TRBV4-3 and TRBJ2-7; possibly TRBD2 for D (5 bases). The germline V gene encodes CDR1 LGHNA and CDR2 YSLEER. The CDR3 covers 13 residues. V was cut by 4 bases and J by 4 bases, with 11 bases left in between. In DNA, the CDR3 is TGCGCCAGCAGCCTCAGTAGGGAGTACGAGCAGTACTTC. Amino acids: CASSLSREYEQYF.

The CDR3 bases are TGTGCCAGTCAGCGGGGGGGTTCAGAGACCCAGTACTTC. Its translation is CASQRGGSETQYF. The J gene is TRBJ2-5, the V gene TRBV6-5; 10 bases fit TRBD2. The ends lost 9 bases at V and 4 bases at J; junction bases unmatched: 5. The germline V gene has CDR1 MNHEY and CDR2 SVGAGI. The CDR3 has 13 residues.

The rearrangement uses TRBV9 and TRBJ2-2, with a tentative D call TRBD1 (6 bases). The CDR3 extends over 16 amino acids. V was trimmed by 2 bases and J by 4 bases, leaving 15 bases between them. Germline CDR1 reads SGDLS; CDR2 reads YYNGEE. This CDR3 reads CASSVSQGTATGELFF. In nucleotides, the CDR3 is TGTGCCAGCAGCGTTTCACAGGGAACGGCCACCGGGGAGCTGTTTTTT.

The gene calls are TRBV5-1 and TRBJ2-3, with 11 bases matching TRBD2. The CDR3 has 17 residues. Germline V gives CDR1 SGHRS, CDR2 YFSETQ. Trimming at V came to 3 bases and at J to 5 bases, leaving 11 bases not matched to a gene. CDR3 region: CASSSRPVTSGGDTQYF. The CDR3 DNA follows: TGCGCCAGCAGCTCCCGACCAGTTACTAGCGGGGGAGATACGCAGTATTTT.

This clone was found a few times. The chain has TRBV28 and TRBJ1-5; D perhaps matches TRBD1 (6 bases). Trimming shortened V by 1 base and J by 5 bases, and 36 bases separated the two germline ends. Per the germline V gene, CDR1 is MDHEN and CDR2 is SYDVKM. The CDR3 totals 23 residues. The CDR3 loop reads CASSLYFRWGQGSTSWKDQPQHF. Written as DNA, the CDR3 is TGTGCCAGCAGTTTATATTTTCGTTGGGGGCAGGGAAGTACCAGCTGGAAGGATCAGCCCCAGCATTTT.

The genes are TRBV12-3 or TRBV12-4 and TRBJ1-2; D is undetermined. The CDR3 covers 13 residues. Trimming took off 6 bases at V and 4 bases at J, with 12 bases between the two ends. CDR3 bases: TGTGCCAGCAGCTCCAACAACCTCTATGGCTACACCTTC. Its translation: CASSSNNLYGYTF.

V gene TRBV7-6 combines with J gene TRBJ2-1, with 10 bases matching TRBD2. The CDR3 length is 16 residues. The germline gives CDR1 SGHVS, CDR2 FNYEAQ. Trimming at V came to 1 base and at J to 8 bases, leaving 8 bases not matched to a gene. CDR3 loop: CASSLGDQRGGYEQFF. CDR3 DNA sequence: TGTGCCAGCAGCTTAGGAGACCAGCGGGGGGGTTATGAGCAGTTCTTC.

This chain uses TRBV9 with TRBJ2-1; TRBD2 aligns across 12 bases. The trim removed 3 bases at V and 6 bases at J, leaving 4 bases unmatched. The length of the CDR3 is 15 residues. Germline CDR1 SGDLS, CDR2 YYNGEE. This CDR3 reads CASSDGLAGFNEQFF. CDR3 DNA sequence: TGTGCCAGCAGCGATGGACTAGCGGGGTTCAATGAGCAGTTCTTC.

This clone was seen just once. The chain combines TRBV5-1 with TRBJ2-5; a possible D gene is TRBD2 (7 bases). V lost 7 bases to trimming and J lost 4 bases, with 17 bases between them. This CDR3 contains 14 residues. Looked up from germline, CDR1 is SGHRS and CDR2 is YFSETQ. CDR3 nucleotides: TGCGCCAGCTCAGAACCTGCGGGGGCAGAGACCCAGTACTTC. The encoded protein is CASSEPAGAETQYF.

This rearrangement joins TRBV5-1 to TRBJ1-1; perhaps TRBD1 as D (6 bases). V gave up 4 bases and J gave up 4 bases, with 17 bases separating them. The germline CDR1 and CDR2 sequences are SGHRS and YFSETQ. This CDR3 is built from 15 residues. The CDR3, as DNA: TGCGCCAGCAGCACCCCACAGGGACGGGGCACTGAAGCTTTCTTT. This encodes CASSTPQGRGTEAFF. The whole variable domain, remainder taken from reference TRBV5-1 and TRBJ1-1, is KAGVTQTPRYLIKTRGQQVTLSCSPISGHRSVSWYQQTPGQGLQFLFEYFSETQRNKGNFPGRFSGRQFSNSRSEMNVSTLELGDSALYLCASSTPQGRGTEAFFGQGTRLTVV.

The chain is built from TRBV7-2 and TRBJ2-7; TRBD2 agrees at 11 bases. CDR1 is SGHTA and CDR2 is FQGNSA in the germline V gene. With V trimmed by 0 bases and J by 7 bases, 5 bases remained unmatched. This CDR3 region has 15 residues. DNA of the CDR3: TGTGCCAGCAGCTTAGCTAGCGGGGGGGCACAAGAGCAGTACTTC. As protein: CASSLASGGAQEQYF.

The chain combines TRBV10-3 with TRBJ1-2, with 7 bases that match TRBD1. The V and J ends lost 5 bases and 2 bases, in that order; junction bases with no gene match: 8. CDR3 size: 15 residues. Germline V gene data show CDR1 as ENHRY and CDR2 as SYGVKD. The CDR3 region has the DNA TGTGCCATCAGTCCCGGACAGGAGGACAACTATGGCTACACCTTC. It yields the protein CAISPGQEDNYGYTF.

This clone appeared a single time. The CDR3 region is CASSPQGAEWTEAFF. CDR3 DNA sequence: TGTGCCAGTAGTCCCCAGGGGGCGGAATGGACTGAAGCTTTCTTT. The gene calls are TRBV19 and TRBJ1-1; TRBD1 matches at 8 bases. Trimming at V came to 5 bases and at J to 5 bases, leaving 10 bases not matched to a gene. Germline assignment: CDR1 LNHDA and CDR2 SQIVND (reference sequence). This CDR3 has 15 amino acids.

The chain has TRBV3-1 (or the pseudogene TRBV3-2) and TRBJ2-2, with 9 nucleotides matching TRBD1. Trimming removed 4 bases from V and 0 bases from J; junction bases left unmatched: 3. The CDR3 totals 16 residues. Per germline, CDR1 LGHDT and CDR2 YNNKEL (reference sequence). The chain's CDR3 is CASSLGTGSNTGELFF. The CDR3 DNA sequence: TGTGCCAGCAGCCTCGGGACAGGGTCGAACACCGGGGAGCTGTTTTTT.

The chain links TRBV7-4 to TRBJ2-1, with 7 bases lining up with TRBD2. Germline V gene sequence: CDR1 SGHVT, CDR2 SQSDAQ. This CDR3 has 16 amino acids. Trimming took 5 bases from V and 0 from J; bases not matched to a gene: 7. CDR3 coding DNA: TGTGCCAGCAGCCACGGTGGCGGGAGCTCCTACAATGAGCAGTTCTTC. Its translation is CASSHGGGSSYNEQFF.

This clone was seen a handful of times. The CDR3 DNA follows: TGCGCCAGCAGCCAAGATGGTGGGGGGTTATCCTACAATGAGCAGTTCTTC. It is translated as CASSQDGGGLSYNEQFF. The chain carries TRBV4-3 and TRBJ2-1; tentative D call: TRBD2 (6 bases). The CDR3 length is 17 residues. Trimming removed 0 bases from V and 1 base from J, with 13 bases in between. In germline, CDR1 is LGHNA, CDR2 YSLEER.

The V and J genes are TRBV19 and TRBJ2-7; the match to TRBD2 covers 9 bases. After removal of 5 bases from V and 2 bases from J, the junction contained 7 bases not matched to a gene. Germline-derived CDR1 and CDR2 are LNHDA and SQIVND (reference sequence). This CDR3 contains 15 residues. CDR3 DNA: TGTGCCAGTAGTCCCAGGGCTAGCGGGGCCTACGAGCAGTACTTC. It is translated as CASSPRASGAYEQYF.

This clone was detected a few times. CDR3 nucleotides: TGTGCCAGCAGTCAGGGGTTTCTCTCTGGAAACACCATATATTTT. This translates into CASSQGFLSGNTIYF. The J gene is TRBJ1-3, the V gene TRBV14; the D gene is possibly TRBD1 (6 bases). CDR1 is SGHDN and CDR2 is FVKESK in the germline V gene. The V end was cut by 6 bases, the J end by 0 bases, with 12 bases between. The CDR3 has 15 amino acids.

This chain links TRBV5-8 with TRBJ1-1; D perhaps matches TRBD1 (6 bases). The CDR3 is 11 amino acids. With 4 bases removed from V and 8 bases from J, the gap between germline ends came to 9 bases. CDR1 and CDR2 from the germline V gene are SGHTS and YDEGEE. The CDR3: CASSLQGEAFF. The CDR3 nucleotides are TGTGCCAGCAGCCTCCAGGGGGAAGCTTTCTTT.